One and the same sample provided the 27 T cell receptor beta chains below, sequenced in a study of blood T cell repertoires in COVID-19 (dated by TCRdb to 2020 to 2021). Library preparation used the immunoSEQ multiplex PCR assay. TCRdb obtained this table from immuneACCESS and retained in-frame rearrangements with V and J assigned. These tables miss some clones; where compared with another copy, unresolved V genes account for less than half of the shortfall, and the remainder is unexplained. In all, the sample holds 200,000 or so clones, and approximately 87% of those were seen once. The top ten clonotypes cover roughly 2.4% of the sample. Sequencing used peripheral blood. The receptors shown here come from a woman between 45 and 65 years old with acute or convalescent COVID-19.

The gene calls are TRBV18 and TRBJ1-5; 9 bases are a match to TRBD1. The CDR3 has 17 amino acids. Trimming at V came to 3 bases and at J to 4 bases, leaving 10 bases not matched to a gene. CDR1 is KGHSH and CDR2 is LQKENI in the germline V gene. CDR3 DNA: TGTGCCAGCTCACCCTCCGGGACAGGGCAAAAAAATCAGCCCCAGCATTTT. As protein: CASSPSGTGQKNQPQHF.

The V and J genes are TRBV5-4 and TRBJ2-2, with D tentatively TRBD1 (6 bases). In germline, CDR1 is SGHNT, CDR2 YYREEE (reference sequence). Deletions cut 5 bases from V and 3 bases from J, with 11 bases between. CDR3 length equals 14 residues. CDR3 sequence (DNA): TGTGCCAGCAGAGGGGGTTTGGACACCGGGGAGCTGTTTTTT. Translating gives CASRGGLDTGELFF. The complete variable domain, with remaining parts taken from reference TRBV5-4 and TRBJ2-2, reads ETGVTQSPTHLIKTRGQQVTLRCSSQSGHNTVSWYQQALGQGPQFIFQYYREEENGRGNFPPRFSGLQFPNYSSELNVNALELDDSALYLCASRGGLDTGELFFGEGSRLTVL.

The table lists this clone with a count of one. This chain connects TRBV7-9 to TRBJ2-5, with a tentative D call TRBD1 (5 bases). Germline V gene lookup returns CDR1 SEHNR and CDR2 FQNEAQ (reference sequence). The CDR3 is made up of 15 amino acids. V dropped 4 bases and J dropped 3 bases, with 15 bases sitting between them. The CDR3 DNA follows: TGTGCCAGCAGCTCCGCTGAGACAGCAAAAGAGACCCAGTACTTC. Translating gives CASSSAETAKETQYF.

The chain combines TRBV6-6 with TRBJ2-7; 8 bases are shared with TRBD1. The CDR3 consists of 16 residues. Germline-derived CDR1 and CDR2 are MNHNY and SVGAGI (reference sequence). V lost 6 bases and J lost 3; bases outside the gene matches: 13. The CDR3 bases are TGTGCCAGCAGCCCTTTATCGACAGGGGCGAACTACGAGCAGTACTTC. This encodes CASSPLSTGANYEQYF.

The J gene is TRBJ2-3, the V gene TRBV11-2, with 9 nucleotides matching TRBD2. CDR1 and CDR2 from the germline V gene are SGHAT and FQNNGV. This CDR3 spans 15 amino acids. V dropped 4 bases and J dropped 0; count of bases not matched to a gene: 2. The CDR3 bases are TGTGCCAGCAGCTCTAGCGGGACCAGCACAGATACGCAGTATTTT. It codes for CASSSSGTSTDTQYF. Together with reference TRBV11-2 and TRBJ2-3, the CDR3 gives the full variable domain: EAGVAQSPRYKIIEKRQSVAFWCNPISGHATLYWYQQILGQGPKLLIQFQNNGVVDDSQLPKDRFSAERLKGVDSTLKIQPAKLEDSAVYLCASSSSGTSTDTQYFGPGTRLTVL.

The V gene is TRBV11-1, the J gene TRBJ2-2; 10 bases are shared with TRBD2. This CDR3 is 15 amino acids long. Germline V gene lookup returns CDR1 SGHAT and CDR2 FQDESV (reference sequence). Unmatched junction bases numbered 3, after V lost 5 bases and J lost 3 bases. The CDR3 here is CASSQSGGDTGELFF. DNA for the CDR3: TGTGCCAGCAGCCAAAGCGGGGGGGACACCGGGGAGCTGTTTTTT.

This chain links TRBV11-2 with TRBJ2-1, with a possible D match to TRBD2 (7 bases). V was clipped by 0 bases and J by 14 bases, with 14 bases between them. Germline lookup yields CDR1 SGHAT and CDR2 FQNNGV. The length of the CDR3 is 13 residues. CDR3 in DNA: TGTGCCAGCAGCTTAGAGTGGGGAGGGGGGAAGTTCTTC. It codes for CASSLEWGGGKFF.

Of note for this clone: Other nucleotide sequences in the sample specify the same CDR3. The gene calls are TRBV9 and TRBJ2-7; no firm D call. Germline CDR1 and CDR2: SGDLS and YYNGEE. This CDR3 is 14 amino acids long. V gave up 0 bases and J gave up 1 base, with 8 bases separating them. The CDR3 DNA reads TGTGCCAGCAGCGTAGGATCTAGATCCTACGAGCAGTACTTC. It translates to CASSVGSRSYEQYF.

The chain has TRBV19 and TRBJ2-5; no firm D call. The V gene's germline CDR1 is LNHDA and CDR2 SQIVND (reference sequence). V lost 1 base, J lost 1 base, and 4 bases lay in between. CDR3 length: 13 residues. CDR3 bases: TGTGCCAGTAGTATAGGACTCCAAGAGACCCAGTACTTC. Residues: CASSIGLQETQYF.

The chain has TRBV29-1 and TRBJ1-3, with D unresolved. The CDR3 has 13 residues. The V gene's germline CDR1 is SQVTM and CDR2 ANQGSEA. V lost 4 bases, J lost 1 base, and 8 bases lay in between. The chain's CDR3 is CSVAPRSGNTIYF. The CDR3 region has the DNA TGCAGCGTTGCCCCGCGGTCTGGAAACACCATATATTTT.

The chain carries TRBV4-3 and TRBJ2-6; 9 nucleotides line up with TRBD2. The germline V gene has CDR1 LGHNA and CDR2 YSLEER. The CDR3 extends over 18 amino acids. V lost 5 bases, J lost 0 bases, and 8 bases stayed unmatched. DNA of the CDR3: TGCGCCAGCAGCTTTGGAGCGGGGGGATTCTCTGGGGCCAACGTCCTGACTTTC. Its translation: CASSFGAGGFSGANVLTF.

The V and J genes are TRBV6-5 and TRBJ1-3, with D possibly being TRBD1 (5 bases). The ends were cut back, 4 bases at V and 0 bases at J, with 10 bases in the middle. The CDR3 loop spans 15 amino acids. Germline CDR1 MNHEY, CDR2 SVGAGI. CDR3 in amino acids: CASSWTRDSGNTIYF. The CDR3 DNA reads TGTGCCAGCAGTTGGACCAGGGACTCTGGAAACACCATATATTTT.

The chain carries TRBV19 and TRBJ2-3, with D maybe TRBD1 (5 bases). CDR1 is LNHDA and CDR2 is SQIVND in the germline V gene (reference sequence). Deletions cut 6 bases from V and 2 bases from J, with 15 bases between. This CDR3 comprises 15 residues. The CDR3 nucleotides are TGTGCCAGTAGAAGTCGGCAGGGTTACACAGATACGCAGTATTTT. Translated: CASRSRQGYTDTQYF. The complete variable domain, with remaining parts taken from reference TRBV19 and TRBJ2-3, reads DGGITQSPKYLFRKEGQNVTLSCEQNLNHDAMYWYRQDPGQGLRLIYYSQIVNDFQKGDIAEGYSVSREKKESFPLTVTSAQKNPTAFYLCASRSRQGYTDTQYFGPGTRLTVL.

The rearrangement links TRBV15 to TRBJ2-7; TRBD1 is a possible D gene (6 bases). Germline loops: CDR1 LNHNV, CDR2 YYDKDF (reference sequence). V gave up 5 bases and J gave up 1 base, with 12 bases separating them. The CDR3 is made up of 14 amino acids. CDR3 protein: CATSLGQPSYEQYF. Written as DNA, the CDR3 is TGTGCCACCAGCCTCGGACAGCCTTCCTACGAGCAGTACTTC.

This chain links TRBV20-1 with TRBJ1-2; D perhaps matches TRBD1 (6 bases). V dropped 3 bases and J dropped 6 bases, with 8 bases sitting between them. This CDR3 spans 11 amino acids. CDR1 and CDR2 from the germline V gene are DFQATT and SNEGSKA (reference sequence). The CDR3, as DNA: TGCAGTGCTAGTAGGGGGAATGGCTACACCTTC. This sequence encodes CSASRGNGYTF.

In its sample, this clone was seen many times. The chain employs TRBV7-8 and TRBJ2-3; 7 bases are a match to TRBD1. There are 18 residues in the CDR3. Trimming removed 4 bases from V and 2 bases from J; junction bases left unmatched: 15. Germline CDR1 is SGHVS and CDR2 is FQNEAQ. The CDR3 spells CASSSDRALWVPTDTQYF. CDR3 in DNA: TGTGCCAGCAGCTCCGACAGGGCGCTATGGGTGCCCACAGATACGCAGTATTTT.

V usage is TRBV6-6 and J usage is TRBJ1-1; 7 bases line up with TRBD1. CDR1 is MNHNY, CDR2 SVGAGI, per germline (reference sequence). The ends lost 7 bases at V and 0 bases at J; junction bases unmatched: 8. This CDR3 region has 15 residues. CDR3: CASTGTVPLNTEAFF. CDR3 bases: TGTGCCAGCACCGGGACAGTTCCCCTGAACACTGAAGCTTTCTTT.

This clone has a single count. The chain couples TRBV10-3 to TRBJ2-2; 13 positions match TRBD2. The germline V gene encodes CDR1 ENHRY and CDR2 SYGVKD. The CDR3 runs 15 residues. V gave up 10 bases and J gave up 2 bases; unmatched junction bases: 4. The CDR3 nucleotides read TGTGCCACCGGACTAGCGGGGGACAACACCGGGGAGCTGTTTTTT. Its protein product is CATGLAGDNTGELFF.

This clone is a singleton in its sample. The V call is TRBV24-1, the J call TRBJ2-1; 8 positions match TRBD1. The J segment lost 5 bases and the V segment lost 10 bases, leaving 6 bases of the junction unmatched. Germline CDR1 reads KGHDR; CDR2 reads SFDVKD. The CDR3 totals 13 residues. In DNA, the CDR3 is TGTGCCACTCAGGGGGCAAGGGACAATGAGCAGTTCTTC. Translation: CATQGARDNEQFF.

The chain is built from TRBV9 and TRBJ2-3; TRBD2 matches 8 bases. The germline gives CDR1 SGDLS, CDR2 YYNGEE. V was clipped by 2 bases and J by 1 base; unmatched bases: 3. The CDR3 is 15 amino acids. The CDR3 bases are TGTGCCAGCAGCGTCTCAGCGGGGGGCACAGATACGCAGTATTTT. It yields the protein CASSVSAGGTDTQYF.

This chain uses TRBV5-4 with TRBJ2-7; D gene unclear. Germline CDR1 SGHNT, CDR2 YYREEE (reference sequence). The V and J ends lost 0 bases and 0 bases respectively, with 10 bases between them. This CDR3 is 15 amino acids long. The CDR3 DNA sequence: TGTGCCAGCAGCTTGGGTGGGCTTAGCTCCTACGAGCAGTACTTC. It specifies CASSLGGLSSYEQYF.

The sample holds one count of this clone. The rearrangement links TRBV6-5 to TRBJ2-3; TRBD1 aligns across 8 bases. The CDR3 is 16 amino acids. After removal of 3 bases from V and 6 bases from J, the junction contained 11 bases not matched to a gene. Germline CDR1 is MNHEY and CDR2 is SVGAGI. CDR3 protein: CASSYRQGSLPDTQYF. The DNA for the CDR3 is TGTGCCAGCAGTTATCGACAGGGGTCGTTACCTGATACGCAGTATTTT.

CDR3 region: CAWSVTGTGGNGYTF. The CDR3 bases are TGTGCCTGGAGTGTCACCGGGACAGGGGGCAACGGCTACACCTTC. The V gene is TRBV30, the J gene TRBJ1-2; 12 bases agree with TRBD1. The CDR3 is made up of 15 amino acids. The V and J ends lost 0 bases and 8 bases, in that order; junction bases with no gene match: 7. Looked up from germline, CDR1 is GTSNPN and CDR2 is SVGIG (reference sequence).

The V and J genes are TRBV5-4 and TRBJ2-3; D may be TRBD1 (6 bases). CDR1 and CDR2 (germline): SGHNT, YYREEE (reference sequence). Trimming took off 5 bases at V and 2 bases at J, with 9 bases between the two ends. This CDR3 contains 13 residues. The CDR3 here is CASSRDNTDTQYF. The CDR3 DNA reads TGTGCCAGCAGTAGGGACAACACAGATACGCAGTATTTT.

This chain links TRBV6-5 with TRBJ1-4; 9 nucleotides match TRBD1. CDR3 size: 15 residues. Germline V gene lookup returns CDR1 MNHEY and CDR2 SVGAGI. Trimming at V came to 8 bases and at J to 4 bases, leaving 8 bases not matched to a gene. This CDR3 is CASGMAGQGNEKLFF. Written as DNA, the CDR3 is TGTGCCAGCGGAATGGCGGGACAGGGTAATGAAAAACTGTTTTTT.

The CDR3 coding sequence is TGTGCCAGTAGCTATCGCGAAGTTTCCTATAATTCACCCCTCCACTTT. This sequence encodes CASSYREVSYNSPLHF. The chain joins TRBV19 to TRBJ1-6; D unclear. Germline V gene lookup returns CDR1 LNHDA and CDR2 SQIVND (reference sequence). V was cut by 6 bases and J by 1 base, with 13 bases left in between. There are 16 residues in the CDR3.

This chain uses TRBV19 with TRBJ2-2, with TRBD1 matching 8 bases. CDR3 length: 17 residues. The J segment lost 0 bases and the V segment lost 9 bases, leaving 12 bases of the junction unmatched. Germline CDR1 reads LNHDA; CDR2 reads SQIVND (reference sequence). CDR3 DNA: TGTGCCAGCACCCCTAGTTTGACAGGGGCGAACACCGGGGAGCTGTTTTTT. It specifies CASTPSLTGANTGELFF. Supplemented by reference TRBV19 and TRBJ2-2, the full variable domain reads DGGITQSPKYLFRKEGQNVTLSCEQNLNHDAMYWYRQDPGQGLRLIYYSQIVNDFQKGDIAEGYSVSREKKESFPLTVTSAQKNPTAFYLCASTPSLTGANTGELFFGEGSRLTVL.